A single sample is the source of the 27 T cell receptor beta chains below, sequenced in a study of radiotherapy plus CTLA-4 blockade in lung cancer. Produced via immunoSEQ multiplex PCR; TCRdb's table is partial and in-frame only. The data contain 65,000 to 85,000 clones, roughly 74% of them singletons. The specimen comprised peripheral blood, sampled from a patient treated with radiotherapy plus ipilimumab. The receptor set was obtained from a human donor with non-small cell lung cancer whose response to radiotherapy plus ipilimumab could not be evaluated.

This chain connects TRBV5-1 to TRBJ2-5; 8 nucleotides agree with TRBD1. The DNA end favors TRBJ2-7, so the J call may be wrong. The CDR3 length is 17 residues. Germline CDR1 and CDR2: SGHRS and YFSETQ. CDR3 in amino acids: CASSLEGGWGQVYEQYF. In DNA, the CDR3 is TGCGCCAGCAGCTTGGAGGGTGGATGGGGACAGGTCTACGAGCAGTACTTC.

As DNA, the CDR3 is TGTGCCAGCAGCTCGATAGCGGAGGACACAGATACGCAGTATTTT. The encoded protein is CASSSIAEDTDTQYF. J is TRBJ2-3 and V is TRBV7-6, with a weak D call TRBD2 (6 bases). V lost 4 bases, J lost 2 bases, and 13 bases lay in between. The CDR3 has 15 amino acids. Germline CDR1 reads SGHVS; CDR2 reads FNYEAQ.

In its sample, this clone ranks as medium-sized. The genes are TRBV5-8 and TRBJ1-1; 7 positions agree with TRBD1. Germline CDR1 reads SGHTS; CDR2 reads YDEGEE. Trimming cost V 4 bases and J 6 bases; bases outside gene matches: 15. CDR3 length equals 16 residues. The chain's CDR3 is CASSNRGTATYPEAFF. In DNA, the CDR3 is TGTGCCAGCAGCAATCGAGGGACAGCAACGTACCCTGAAGCTTTCTTT.

The chain carries TRBV6-5 and TRBJ2-7, with 7 positions matching TRBD2. From germline, CDR1 is MNHEY and CDR2 SVGAGI. CDR3 length: 13 residues. J lost 5 bases, V lost 2 bases, and 3 bases had no gene match. DNA for the CDR3: TGTGCCAGCAGTTACCAAACTAGCGACGAGCAGTACTTC. Amino acids: CASSYQTSDEQYF.

This chain joins TRBV11-2 and TRBJ2-3, with TRBD1 identical over 8 bases. Germline CDR1 is SGHAT and CDR2 is FQNNGV. CDR3 length equals 14 residues. After removal of 3 bases from V and 7 bases from J, the junction contained 6 bases not matched to a gene. In DNA, the CDR3 is TGTGCCAGCAGCTTCGGACAGGGAGTTTATACGCAGTATTTT. Protein sequence: CASSFGQGVYTQYF. The full variable domain, its missing parts supplied by reference TRBV11-2 and TRBJ2-3, is EAGVAQSPRYKIIEKRQSVAFWCNPISGHATLYWYQQILGQGPKLLIQFQNNGVVDDSQLPKDRFSAERLKGVDSTLKIQPAKLEDSAVYLCASSFGQGVYTQYFGPGTRLTVL.

The chain recombines TRBV5-1 with TRBJ1-2; D ambiguous. The germline CDR1 and CDR2 sequences are SGHRS and YFSETQ. Trimming removed 0 bases from V and 4 bases from J, with 10 bases in between. The CDR3 has 14 residues. The CDR3 spells CASSLEPGTYGYTF. The CDR3 region has the DNA TGCGCCAGCAGCTTGGAGCCGGGAACCTATGGCTACACCTTC.

The chain has TRBV7-6 and TRBJ2-5, with 7 bases aligning to TRBD1. TRBJ2-7 explains the end of the DNA better; the J call may be wrong. The CDR3 runs to 14 residues. The germline CDR1 and CDR2 sequences are SGHVS and FNYEAQ. In DNA, the CDR3 is TGTGCCAGCAGCTTAGAGACAGGGCCCTACGAGCAGTACTTC. Its protein product is CASSLETGPYEQYF.

A note on this clone: Within the sample, other DNA sequences also encode this same CDR3. In DNA, the CDR3 is TGTGCCAGTAGTATATCGGGGACAGGGCACGAAAAACTGTTTTTT. This translates into CASSISGTGHEKLFF. This chain joins TRBV19 and TRBJ1-4; the match to TRBD1 covers 9 bases. Trimming took 2 bases from V and 8 from J; bases not matched to a gene: 6. Germline values: CDR1 LNHDA, CDR2 SQIVND (reference sequence). The length of the CDR3 is 15 residues.

The V gene is TRBV30, the J gene TRBJ2-3, with D perhaps matching TRBD1 (6 bases). Trimming stripped 0 bases from V and 1 base from J, with 11 bases between. The germline gives CDR1 GTSNPN, CDR2 SVGIG (reference sequence). The CDR3 spans 15 residues. Here the CDR3 reads CAWSVGTRRTDTQYF. The CDR3, as DNA: TGTGCCTGGAGTGTCGGGACAAGACGCACAGATACGCAGTATTTT.

V gene TRBV6-1 combines with J gene TRBJ2-7; TRBD1 aligns across 9 bases. The V segment lost 6 bases and the J segment 2 bases; nucleotides outside the gene matches: 2. The germline CDR1 and CDR2 sequences are MNHNS and SASEGT. The CDR3 is 13 residues long. This chain's CDR3 is CASRGQGPYEQYF. The CDR3 DNA follows: TGTGCCAGCAGGGGACAGGGACCCTACGAGCAGTACTTC.

This rearrangement joins TRBV5-1 to TRBJ1-3; 10 nucleotides agree with TRBD1. Germline assignment: CDR1 SGHRS and CDR2 YFSETQ. Losses at the gene ends were 0 bases for V and 2 bases for J; bases not matched to a gene: 2. The CDR3 spans 16 residues. CDR3 nucleotide sequence: TGCGCCAGCAGCTTGGCCGGGACAGGGGCTGGAAACACCATATATTTT. Amino acids: CASSLAGTGAGNTIYF.

The chain uses TRBV7-6 and TRBJ1-4; D remains ambiguous. In germline, CDR1 is SGHVS, CDR2 FNYEAQ. The CDR3 is 12 amino acids. V was clipped by 0 bases and J by 8 bases, with 4 bases between them. The CDR3 sequence is CASSLAQEKLFF. In DNA form, the CDR3 reads TGTGCCAGCAGCTTAGCCCAGGAAAAACTGTTTTTT.

J is TRBJ1-4 and V is TRBV5-5, with 8 bases identical to TRBD1. With V trimmed by 3 bases and J by 0 bases, 7 bases remained unmatched. The CDR3 covers 17 residues. Germline CDR1 and CDR2: SGHKS and YYEKEE (reference sequence). The CDR3 nucleotides are TGTGCCAGCAGCTCGTGGGACAGGTTTGCAACTAATGAAAAACTGTTTTTT. This gives the protein CASSSWDRFATNEKLFF.

The chain uses TRBV6-1 and TRBJ1-5, with TRBD1 as a possible D gene (6 bases). The germline V gene encodes CDR1 MNHNS and CDR2 SASEGT. With 5 bases removed from V and 3 bases from J, the gap between germline ends came to 11 bases. CDR3 size: 14 residues. The CDR3 nucleotides read TGTGCCAGCAGTAACGGACAGAACAATCAGCCCCAGCATTTT. Protein sequence: CASSNGQNNQPQHF.

The count of this clone is one. J is TRBJ2-7 and V is TRBV19; tentative D call: TRBD2 (5 bases). V lost 5 bases to trimming and J lost 1 base, with 12 bases between them. The length of the CDR3 is 14 residues. Germline V gives CDR1 LNHDA, CDR2 SQIVND (reference sequence). The CDR3 bases are TGTGCCAGTAGTTCCCTCCGGGAATCCTACGAGCAGTACTTC. It encodes CASSSLRESYEQYF.

The V and J genes are TRBV27 and TRBJ1-2; D call uncertain. This CDR3 spans 13 amino acids. V gave up 6 bases and J gave up 0 bases, with 8 bases separating them. Germline V gene lookup returns CDR1 MNHEY and CDR2 SMNVEV (reference sequence). CDR3 bases: TGTGCCAGCAGACTTTCCACTAACTATGGCTACACCTTC. Its protein product is CASRLSTNYGYTF.

The chain recombines TRBV4-2 with TRBJ1-1; 9 positions agree with TRBD1. The V segment lost 1 base and the J segment 4 bases; nucleotides outside the gene matches: 7. Germline V lookup: CDR1 LGHNA, CDR2 YNFKEQ. This CDR3 has 16 residues. CDR3 sequence reads: CASSQVQTGGGTEAFF. CDR3 nucleotide sequence: TGTGCCAGCAGCCAAGTTCAGACAGGGGGGGGCACTGAAGCTTTCTTT.

The V call is TRBV9, the J call TRBJ2-2; 8 nucleotides match TRBD2. The germline gives CDR1 SGDLS, CDR2 YYNGEE. CDR3 length equals 17 residues. J was trimmed by 5 bases and V by 4 bases; bases with no gene match: 13. The CDR3 DNA reads as TGTGCCAGCAGCTCAACCCCGGGGGGGGCATGGACCGGGGAGCTGTTTTTT. This encodes CASSSTPGGAWTGELFF.

This clone turned up a few times. This sequence joins TRBV19 and TRBJ1-4; D is unresolved. V lost 0 bases and J 7 bases, leaving 12 bases between the germline ends. Per germline, CDR1 LNHDA and CDR2 SQIVND (reference sequence). The CDR3 runs to 15 residues. The CDR3 bases are TGTGCCAGTAGTATAGACCGGGGAAGGTTTGAAAAACTGTTTTTT. It is translated as CASSIDRGRFEKLFF. Full variable domain (outside the CDR3, taken from reference TRBV19 and TRBJ1-4): DGGITQSPKYLFRKEGQNVTLSCEQNLNHDAMYWYRQDPGQGLRLIYYSQIVNDFQKGDIAEGYSVSREKKESFPLTVTSAQKNPTAFYLCASSIDRGRFEKLFFGSGTQLSVL.

The chain employs TRBV11-1 and TRBJ2-7, with 9 bases lining up with TRBD1. With 5 bases clipped from V and 5 bases from J, the junction kept 16 bases outside the gene matches. CDR3 length equals 17 residues. Germline CDR1 is SGHAT and CDR2 is FQDESV (reference sequence). The CDR3 region is CASSPRKGTGGRDEQYF. CDR3 DNA sequence: TGTGCCAGCAGCCCGAGAAAGGGCACAGGGGGCAGAGACGAGCAGTACTTC.

This clone was found a few times. This chain connects TRBV19 to TRBJ2-7; 10 nucleotides line up with TRBD1. Looked up from germline, CDR1 is LNHDA and CDR2 is SQIVND (reference sequence). V gave up 6 bases and J gave up 3 bases; unmatched junction bases: 8. This CDR3 spans 15 amino acids. The DNA for the CDR3 is TGTGCCAGTAGCCCCCGGACAGGGGGGTTCTACGAGCAGTACTTC. Translating gives CASSPRTGGFYEQYF.

The J gene is TRBJ1-6, the V gene TRBV30; D may be TRBD1 (6 bases). Germline lookup yields CDR1 GTSNPN and CDR2 SVGIG (reference sequence). The CDR3 has 16 residues. Trimming took off 2 bases at V and 7 bases at J, with 18 bases between the two ends. The CDR3: CAWSRGGQGNNSPLHF. The DNA of the CDR3 is TGTGCCTGGAGTAGAGGGGGTCAGGGAAACAATTCACCCCTCCACTTT.

The chain uses TRBV27 and TRBJ2-7; the match to TRBD1 covers 9 bases. The length of the CDR3 is 17 residues. Per germline, CDR1 MNHEY and CDR2 SMNVEV (reference sequence). Unmatched junction bases numbered 16, after V lost 10 bases and J lost 0 bases. In DNA form, the CDR3 reads TGTGCCACCTCTGGGGCCCCGGGACAGGGAACCTCCTACGAGCAGTACTTC. This gives the protein CATSGAPGQGTSYEQYF.

There are a few counts of this clone. The gene calls are TRBV9 and TRBJ2-7, with 10 bases lining up with TRBD2. The germline V gene has CDR1 SGDLS and CDR2 YYNGEE. The length of the CDR3 is 14 residues. The trim removed 3 bases at V and 2 bases at J, leaving 2 bases unmatched. The CDR3 region has the DNA TGTGCCAGCAGCGAGGGGACTAGCGCCTACGAGCAGTACTTC. This codes for CASSEGTSAYEQYF.

With respect to this clone: Other DNA sequences in the same sample also yield this CDR3. The gene calls are TRBV4-2 and TRBJ1-2; TRBD1 aligns across 8 bases. The CDR3 has 16 amino acids. CDR1 and CDR2 from the germline V gene are LGHNA and YNFKEQ. The trim removed 6 bases at V and 8 bases at J, leaving 17 bases unmatched. This chain's CDR3 is CASRPASVTGAVGYTF. CDR3 in DNA: TGTGCCAGCAGACCCGCCTCCGTGACAGGGGCCGTCGGCTACACCTTC.

The V and J genes are TRBV25-1 and TRBJ1-2, with a tentative D call TRBD1 (5 bases). Germline CDR1 MGHDK, CDR2 SYGVNS. This CDR3 region has 13 residues. Between the trimmed V and J ends, which lost 5 bases and 7 bases, there was a span of 14 bases. CDR3 amino acids: CASSWRGEGGYTF. The CDR3 bases are TGTGCCAGCAGTTGGAGGGGAGAGGGTGGCTACACCTTC.

This chain links TRBV6-5 with TRBJ1-3; no definite D call. CDR1 and CDR2 from the germline V gene are MNHEY and SVGAGI. With 4 bases removed from V and 0 bases from J, the gap between germline ends came to 10 bases. The CDR3 has 15 residues. The CDR3 sequence is CASSSTYGSGNTIYF. CDR3 coding DNA: TGTGCCAGCAGTTCCACCTATGGCTCTGGAAACACCATATATTTT.